This TCR beta chain was identified during a study of identical twins. TCRdb used MiXCR to reprocess the 5' RACE reads, holding one entry per CDR3 protein. Altogether 420,000 or so distinct CDR3 sequences are present, around 20% being singletons, with the ten largest covering approximately 12%. V gave up 5 bases and J gave up 4 bases, with 17 bases separating them. This CDR3 is 16 amino acids long. Germline CDR1 is LGHNA and CDR2 is YNFKEQ. This clonotype was counted a few times. The target antigen is unknown. Study-wide points: Findings depended on cross-sectional statistics rather than tracking the same donors.

The receptor comes from a man aged 50-59 years in good health. The sample was naive T cells sorted from blood. This sequence joins TRBV4-2 and TRBJ1-4, with D perhaps TRBD1 (6 bases). The CDR3 DNA is TGTGCCAGCAGCACAAGTGTCGGGGGCCTTAATGAAAAACTGTTTTTT. Encoded protein: CASSTSVGGLNEKLFF.